Described below is a single T cell receptor beta chain sequence and its context. There are 15 residues in the CDR3. The germline CDR1 and CDR2 sequences are SGHNT and YYREEE (reference sequence). V was cut by 4 bases and J by 3 bases, with 15 bases left in between. This entry belongs to a study of blood T cell repertoires in COVID-19. Study-level information: Samples came from the United States, Italy and Spain, spanning acute and convalescent COVID-19. Sources were T cells, B-cell-depleted T cells, or PBMCs; the material itself was cDNA or gDNA.

Profiling relied on immunoSEQ multiplex PCR, and the TCRdb table lists in-frame clones only, not all of them. The table has hundreds of thousands of clones, around 81% seen once. Input material: peripheral blood. The clonotype was recovered from a woman aged 45-60 years with active or convalescent COVID-19. The V call is TRBV5-4, the J call TRBJ2-3; maybe TRBD2 (5 bases). The CDR3 DNA sequence: TGTGCCAGCAGCCCACGCGGGCAAGGTACAGATACGCAGTATTTT. Translating it yields CASSPRGQGTDTQYF.